This is a list of T cell receptor beta chains from one sample in a study of beta chain features in type 1 diabetes. The data were produced by immunoSEQ multiplex PCR, yet TCRdb's version contains in-frame clones alone and is incomplete. This sample yields roughly 350,000 clones, of which 8% to 10% are seen a single time; 0.6% belongs to the top ten. Sequencing was performed on central memory CD4+ T cells from blood. All receptors come from a man aged 30 to 39 with type 1 diabetes. Each CDR3 is given with its conserved first and last residue. Fields, in order: V gene, D gene, J gene, clone size, CDR3 protein, CDR3 DNA. The D gene is left open where the match is weak. The size of a clone is reported for some rows only, either as once, few or many, or as a class for expanded clones.

TRBV29-1	TRBD1	TRBJ2-3	few	CSITGTGGGTDTQYF	TGCAGCATCACCGGGACAGGGGGAGGTACAGATACGCAGTATTTT
TRBV5-1	TRBD1	TRBJ2-1	.	CASSPGTGAYNEQFF	TGCGCCAGCAGCCCGGGGACAGGGGCATACAATGAGCAGTTCTTC
TRBV10-3	.	TRBJ1-1	many	CAISESPAFNTEAFF	TGTGCCATCAGTGAATCTCCAGCATTCAACACTGAAGCTTTCTTT
TRBV6-5	TRBD2	TRBJ2-3	many	CASSTSGFSTDTQYF	TGTGCCAGCAGTACTAGCGGATTTAGCACAGATACGCAGTATTTT
TRBV5-1	.	TRBJ2-5	.	CASSPNGLTGQETQYF	TGCGCCAGCAGCCCCAACGGCCTTACGGGGCAAGAGACCCAGTACTTC
TRBV10-3	TRBD2	TRBJ2-7	few	CAISAGLDGNEQYF	TGTGCCATCAGTGCGGGACTAGACGGTAACGAGCAGTACTTC
TRBV11-2	.	TRBJ1-3	.	CASSPSPGNTIYF	TGTGCCAGCAGCCCCTCCCCGGGCAACACCATATATTTT
TRBV5-1	TRBD1	TRBJ1-1	many	CASSLEGTGGLAFF	TGCGCCAGCAGCTTGGAAGGGACAGGGGGTTTGGCTTTCTTT
TRBV29-1	.	TRBJ2-7	.	CSVEGSSDTNYEQYF	TGCAGCGTTGAGGGTAGTAGTGACACGAACTACGAGCAGTACTTC
TRBV7-9	.	TRBJ1-4	.	CASSPERGVAEKLFF	TGTGCCAGCAGCCCAGAACGGGGGGTGGCTGAAAAACTGTTTTTT
TRBV5-1	.	TRBJ2-7	.	CASSQPESSYEQYF	TGCGCCAGCAGCCAGCCCGAGAGCTCCTACGAGCAGTACTTC
TRBV5-1	.	TRBJ2-7	.	CASSLAGPSYEQYF	TGCGCCAGCAGCTTGGCCGGACCAAGCTACGAGCAGTACTTC
TRBV7-8	TRBD1	TRBJ1-2	.	CASSLVSGGDGYGYTF	TGTGCCAGCAGCTTAGTTTCAGGGGGCGATGGCTATGGCTACACCTTC
TRBV6-6	TRBD2	TRBJ2-2	.	CASSLGLAGELFF	TGTGCCAGCAGTCTGGGACTAGCCGGGGAGCTGTTTTTT
TRBV6-5	.	TRBJ2-7	few	CASSRDSYEQYF	TGTGCCAGCAGTCGCGACAGTTACGAGCAGTACTTC
TRBV2	.	TRBJ2-1	few	CASHGAGAKNEQFF	TGTGCCAGCCACGGGGCCGGGGCGAAAAATGAGCAGTTCTTC
TRBV6-6	TRBD1	TRBJ2-5	many	CASRNRGQETQYF	TGTGCCAGCAGAAACAGGGGGCAAGAGACCCAGTACTTC
TRBV6-5	.	TRBJ1-1	.	CASKAWDTEAFF	TGTGCCAGCAAAGCGTGGGACACTGAAGCTTTCTTT
TRBV28	.	TRBJ2-7	.	CASRWPGPYYEQYF	TGTGCCAGCAGGTGGCCGGGACCCTACTACGAGCAGTACTTC